The rows below give T cell receptor beta chains drawn from one sample of a study of T cells in localized non-small cell lung cancer. Libraries were prepared by immunoSEQ multiplex PCR; TCRdb keeps only in-frame clonotypes and omits some of them. The data show some 3,400 clones, around 25% seen once. Source: lung tumor tissue, taken before any cancer treatment. These receptors all come from a woman aged 35-75 years with stage I lung adenocarcinoma. CDR3s include the opening cysteine and the closing phenylalanine or tryptophan. Each record gives: D gene, V gene, clone size, J gene, CDR3 protein, CDR3 DNA. The D gene is left open where the match is weak. A clone size is listed for some rows: how often the clone was seen (once, few, many), or a class if it is expanded.

>TRBD1|TRBV15|.|TRBJ1-2
CATSAKTGGDYGYTF
TGTGCCACCAGCGCAAAAACAGGGGGGGACTATGGCTACACCTTC
>.|TRBV11-3|medium-sized|TRBJ2-7
CASSWGDTYYEQYF
TGTGCCAGCAGCTGGGGGGACACCTACTACGAGCAGTACTTC
>.|TRBV9|medium-sized|TRBJ1-2
CASSVDFFGFNDGYTF
TGTGCCAGCAGCGTAGACTTTTTCGGTTTCAACGATGGCTACACCTTC
>.|TRBV18|.|TRBJ2-7
CASSPKLGRSYEQYF
TGTGCCAGCTCACCAAAGCTGGGACGCTCCTACGAGCAGTACTTC
>TRBD2|TRBV6-8|few|TRBJ2-1
CASSSQTSGRSQQFF
TGTGCCAGCAGTTCTCAGACTAGCGGGAGGTCCCAGCAGTTCTTC
>TRBD1|TRBV29-1|.|TRBJ2-7
CSVWTGIYEQYF
TGCAGCGTGTGGACAGGGATCTACGAGCAGTACTTC
>.|TRBV6-7|many|TRBJ2-7
CASSLMGDSYEQYF
TGTGCCAGCAGTCTTATGGGGGACTCCTACGAGCAGTACTTC
>.|TRBV11-3|few|TRBJ2-1
CASSLEGAASYNEQFF
TGTGCCAGCAGCTTGGAGGGCGCCGCCTCCTACAATGAGCAGTTCTTC
>.|TRBV19|few|TRBJ1-4
CASNRAREKLFF
TGTGCCAGCAACAGGGCGCGTGAAAAACTGTTTTTT
>TRBD1|TRBV19|large|TRBJ1-4
CASIGGQGDEKLFF
TGTGCCAGTATCGGGGGACAGGGCGATGAAAAACTGTTTTTT
>TRBD2|TRBV11-3|few|TRBJ2-7
CASAPGGAGRNYEQYF
TGTGCCAGCGCTCCCGGGGGGGCGGGACGAAATTACGAGCAGTACTTC
>TRBD1|TRBV11-3|few|TRBJ1-1
CASSLGTGSTEAFF
TGTGCCAGCAGCCTCGGGACAGGGAGCACTGAAGCTTTCTTT
>TRBD2|TRBV11-3|.|TRBJ2-1
CASSPRGAYYNEQFF
TGTGCCAGCAGCCCGCGGGGGGCTTACTACAATGAGCAGTTCTTC
>.|TRBV6-8|few|TRBJ2-7
CASSDGRGLTYEQYF
TGTGCCAGCAGTGATGGGAGGGGGCTTACCTACGAGCAGTACTTC
>.|TRBV19|.|TRBJ1-2
CASRTEGGYGYTF
TGTGCCAGTAGAACGGAGGGCGGCTATGGCTACACCTTC
>.|TRBV19|few|TRBJ1-1
CASSIEGGGTEAFF
TGTGCCAGTAGTATAGAGGGGGGAGGCACTGAAGCTTTCTTT
>.|TRBV11-3|few|TRBJ2-7
CASSSKFRIGGHEQYF
TGTGCCAGCAGCTCAAAATTCAGGATTGGGGGCCACGAGCAGTACTTC
>.|TRBV9|few|TRBJ2-1
CASSTDRWGYYNEQFF
TGTGCCAGCAGCACAGACAGGTGGGGGTACTACAATGAGCAGTTCTTC
>.|TRBV6-8|.|TRBJ2-3
CASSSGNPGDTQYF
TGTGCCAGCAGTTCAGGGAACCCTGGAGATACGCAGTATTTT
>.|TRBV28|once|TRBJ2-7
CASSLSAGRLFSYEQYF
TGTGCCAGCAGTTTATCCGCGGGTCGGCTATTTTCCTACGAGCAGTACTTC
>TRBD2|TRBV19|.|TRBJ2-3
CASRGTSGSGTDTQYF
TGTGCCAGTAGAGGGACTAGCGGGAGTGGCACAGATACGCAGTATTTT
>TRBD2|TRBV11-3|few|TRBJ2-3
CASSARLAGAGTDTQYF
TGTGCCAGCAGCGCCAGACTAGCGGGGGCCGGCACAGATACGCAGTATTTT
>.|TRBV18|few|TRBJ1-3
CASSSISGSGNTIYF
TGTGCCAGCTCGAGTATCTCTGGGTCGGGAAACACCATATATTTT